These 9 T cell receptor beta chains share one sample of origin, sequenced in a study of CD8 T cells in ankylosing spondylitis. TCRdb used MiXCR to reprocess the 5' RACE reads, holding one entry per CDR3 protein. The table records 150,000 to 200,000 distinct CDR3 sequences, over 10% of them present only once. Sequencing was carried out using blood, either unsorted or a sorted T cell fraction (not recorded which). These receptors came from a female donor with ankylosing spondylitis or in good health (not recorded which).

V gene TRBV11-3 combines with J gene TRBJ1-1; D possibly corresponds to TRBD1 (5 bases). The V end was cut by 1 base, the J end by 11 bases, with 14 bases between. CDR1 and CDR2 from the germline V gene are SGHNT and YENEEA. The CDR3 contains 13 residues. CDR3 coding DNA: TGTGCCAGCAGCTTAGGGGGCGGGTCGGGGGCTTTCTTT. As protein: CASSLGGGSGAFF.

Many counts were recorded for this clonotype. The rearrangement uses TRBV27 and TRBJ2-7, with TRBD1 identical over 12 bases. This CDR3 is built from 18 residues. Germline CDR1 MNHEY, CDR2 SMNVEV (reference sequence). V trimming: 4 bases; J trimming: 2 bases; junction bases outside the gene matches: 12. CDR3 in amino acids: CASSSSGTGGATAYEQYF. In DNA, the CDR3 is TGTGCCAGCAGTTCCTCCGGGACAGGGGGCGCAACGGCCTACGAGCAGTACTTC.

The sample holds a few counts of this clonotype. CDR3 region: CASRGQRNYGYTF. CDR3 in DNA: TGTGCCAGCAGAGGACAGCGTAACTATGGCTACACCTTC. V usage is TRBV9 and J usage is TRBJ1-2; D might be TRBD1 (6 bases). Trimming pared 5 bases from V and 1 base from J, leaving 9 bases between. This CDR3 has 13 amino acids. Germline CDR1 is SGDLS and CDR2 is YYNGEE.

On this clonotype: Germline and junction disagree at one end, which may indicate a read error. The chain has TRBV5-1 and TRBJ1-1, with D possibly matching TRBD1 (6 bases). Germline V gene lookup returns CDR1 SGHRS and CDR2 YFSETQ. This CDR3 region has 14 residues. CDR3 nucleotide sequence: TGCGCCGGCAGCTTATCGGGGGGCGGCACTGAAGCTTTCTTT. Translation gives CAGSLSGGGTEAFF.

Ten or more counts support this clonotype. The CDR3: CASSGDRISYNEQFF. The CDR3, as DNA: TGTGCCAGCAGCGGGGACAGAATTTCCTACAATGAGCAGTTCTTC. The chain carries TRBV2 and TRBJ2-1; 7 bases are shared with TRBD1. The CDR3 is 15 residues long. The germline V gene encodes CDR1 SNHLY and CDR2 FYNNEI. V lost 6 bases and J lost 1; bases outside the gene matches: 6. The variable domain in full, completed from reference TRBV2 and TRBJ2-1, reads EPEVTQTPSHQVTQMGQEVILRCVPISNHLYFYWYRQILGQKVEFLVSFYNNEISEKSEIFDDQFSVERPDGSNFTLKIRSTKLEDSAMYFCASSGDRISYNEQFFGPGTRLTVL.

This clonotype was counted at least ten times. CDR3 region: CASSLRSGEQYF. CDR3 in DNA: TGTGCCAGCAGTCTAAGGTCGGGAGAGCAGTACTTC. The rearrangement joins TRBV7-9 to TRBJ2-7, with D possibly matching TRBD2 (5 bases). V was cut by 6 bases and J by 7 bases, with 13 bases left in between. Germline V gene lookup returns CDR1 SEHNR and CDR2 FQNEAQ (reference sequence). The CDR3 has 12 residues.

This clonotype was found many times. V usage is TRBV7-2 and J usage is TRBJ2-6; 7 bases are shared with TRBD1. The germline V gene has CDR1 SGHTA and CDR2 FQGNSA. The CDR3 spans 15 residues. V lost 5 bases to trimming and J lost 1 base; unmatched junction nucleotides: 2. The CDR3 spells CASSNRGSGANVLTF. CDR3 in DNA: TGTGCCAGCAGCAACAGGGGATCTGGGGCCAACGTCCTGACTTTC.

This clonotype was recorded at least ten times. The V gene is TRBV27, the J gene TRBJ1-5; maybe TRBD1 (5 bases). V was trimmed by 3 bases and J by 2 bases, leaving 11 bases between them. The CDR3 loop spans 15 amino acids. CDR1 is MNHEY, CDR2 SMNVEV, per germline (reference sequence). In nucleotides, the CDR3 is TGTGCCAGCAGTTTTCAGGGAATGGGCAATCAGCCCCAGCATTTT. Translated: CASSFQGMGNQPQHF.

The table lists this clonotype with a few counts. V gene TRBV6-5 combines with J gene TRBJ2-7; no firm D call. This CDR3 is 15 amino acids long. The germline gives CDR1 MNHEY, CDR2 SVGAGI. V was pared by 7 bases and J by 7 bases, with 23 bases between. CDR3 in amino acids: CASILGPSLTAEQYF. As DNA, the CDR3 is TGTGCCAGCATTTTAGGTCCCTCTCTTACCGCTGAGCAGTACTTC.